What follows are 27 T cell receptor beta chains derived from one specimen sequenced in a study of blood T cell repertoires in COVID-19. Data came from immunoSEQ multiplex PCR; TCRdb stores just in-frame clones and leaves some out. The sample lists 250,000 to 350,000 clones; about 91% were seen once. The sequenced material came from peripheral blood. These receptors all come from a woman aged 55-70 years with acute or convalescent COVID-19.

V gene TRBV7-4 combines with J gene TRBJ2-3; 16 positions agree with TRBD2. V lost 9 bases, J lost 2 bases, and 14 bases stayed unmatched. Germline lookup yields CDR1 SGHVT and CDR2 SQSDAQ. This CDR3 contains 19 residues. CDR3 protein: CARPQSRGLAGGNTDTQYF. DNA of the CDR3: TGTGCCAGACCTCAATCTCGGGGACTAGCGGGGGGGAACACAGATACGCAGTATTTT.

This clone has only a few counts. The chain uses TRBV7-3 and TRBJ1-6; D is uncertain. V gave up 6 bases and J gave up 7 bases, with 7 bases separating them. This CDR3 region has 12 residues. The germline V gene encodes CDR1 SGHTA and CDR2 FQGTGA. The CDR3 DNA follows: TGTGCCAGCAGTTCGAGCAATTCACCCCTCCACTTT. Translation gives CASSSSNSPLHF.

J is TRBJ1-2 and V is TRBV10-3; 9 bases are a match to TRBD1. The CDR3 covers 15 residues. Germline V lookup: CDR1 ENHRY, CDR2 SYGVKD. Losses at the gene ends were 10 bases for V and 4 bases for J; bases not matched to a gene: 13. CDR3 nucleotide sequence: TGTGCCACGACCCCCACAGGGGGCAGGGTCTATGGCTACACCTTC. Its translation is CATTPTGGRVYGYTF.

The rearrangement joins TRBV11-2 to TRBJ1-3, with D maybe TRBD1 (6 bases). Trimming cost V 5 bases and J 4 bases, with 12 bases left between them. CDR1 is SGHAT and CDR2 is FQNNGV in the germline V gene. The CDR3 loop spans 14 amino acids. CDR3 DNA: TGTGCCAGCAGCCTAACAGACAGGGGAAACACCATATATTTT. Its protein is CASSLTDRGNTIYF.

The rearrangement links TRBV6-2 or TRBV6-3 to TRBJ2-1; TRBD2 matches at 8 bases. V gave up 4 bases and J gave up 5 bases; unmatched junction bases: 4. The CDR3 length is 14 residues. Per the germline V gene, CDR1 is MNHEY and CDR2 is SVGEGT. The chain's CDR3 is CASSSRGGNNEQFF. CDR3 sequence (DNA): TGTGCCAGCAGTTCTCGGGGGGGAAACAATGAGCAGTTCTTC.

The chain uses TRBV24-1 and TRBJ1-3, with 7 bases lining up with TRBD1. Germline V gene sequence: CDR1 KGHDR, CDR2 SFDVKD. Trimming removed 7 bases from V and 0 bases from J; junction bases left unmatched: 14. This CDR3 contains 18 residues. The CDR3 nucleotides read TGTGCCACCAGGAATGGGACAGTTTACCGATGCTCTGGAAACACCATATATTTT. This codes for CATRNGTVYRCSGNTIYF.

This clone appeared once. The chain employs TRBV5-6 and TRBJ1-2; 8 bases agree with TRBD1. V dropped 0 bases and J dropped 8; count of bases not matched to a gene: 6. The CDR3 sequence is 14 residues long. From germline, CDR1 is SGHDT and CDR2 YYEEEE. The CDR3 DNA sequence: TGTGCCAGCAGCTTGGAGGACAGGGCAAAGGGCTACACCTTC. It is translated as CASSLEDRAKGYTF. Full variable domain (rest looked up from reference TRBV5-6 and TRBJ1-2): DAGVTQSPTHLIKTRGQQVTLRCSPKSGHDTVSWYQQALGQGPQFIFQYYEEEERQRGNFPDRFSGHQFPNYSSELNVNALLLGDSALYLCASSLEDRAKGYTFGSGTRLTVV.

The chain is built from TRBV9 and TRBJ2-5, with 13 bases aligning to TRBD2. The length of the CDR3 is 16 residues. Trimming removed 4 bases from V and 5 bases from J; junction bases left unmatched: 8. The germline V gene has CDR1 SGDLS and CDR2 YYNGEE. CDR3 protein: CASSPGGLAGRETQYF. In DNA, the CDR3 is TGTGCCAGCAGCCCAGGGGGACTAGCGGGGAGGGAGACCCAGTACTTC.

This chain connects TRBV6-5 to TRBJ1-1; D uncertain. In germline, CDR1 is MNHEY, CDR2 SVGAGI. Trimming cost V 2 bases and J 4 bases, with 8 bases left between them. The CDR3 extends over 13 amino acids. In nucleotides, the CDR3 is TGTGCCAGCAGTTACAGCTTGTCCACTGAAGCTTTCTTT. This encodes CASSYSLSTEAFF.

The rearrangement links TRBV5-4 to TRBJ2-5; the D gene is possibly TRBD2 (7 bases). The V gene lost 8 bases and the J gene lost 5 bases, with 19 bases spanning the gap. The V gene's germline CDR1 is SGHNT and CDR2 YYREEE (reference sequence). This CDR3 contains 14 residues. This CDR3 reads CASSRGGELETQYF. The CDR3, as DNA: TGTGCCAGTAGCAGAGGGGGGGAATTGGAGACCCAGTACTTC.

This chain connects TRBV5-4 to TRBJ1-6, with D unresolved. This CDR3 contains 14 residues. CDR1 and CDR2 (germline): SGHNT, YYREEE (reference sequence). Trimming shortened V by 5 bases and J by 7 bases, and 13 bases separated the two germline ends. Written as DNA, the CDR3 is TGTGCCAGCAGAAACCCCGGGAACAATTCACCCCTCCACTTT. Encoded protein: CASRNPGNNSPLHF.

The chain uses TRBV7-3 and TRBJ2-2; 7 bases fit TRBD1. The CDR3 is 14 amino acids. Germline lookup yields CDR1 SGHTA and CDR2 FQGTGA. Trimming removed 2 bases from V and 6 bases from J; junction bases left unmatched: 3. CDR3 sequence: CASSLRQGPGELFF. The CDR3 DNA reads TGTGCCAGCAGCTTACGACAGGGCCCCGGGGAGCTGTTTTTT.

The CDR3 nucleotides read TGCAGTGCTGGTATTCGGAATGAGCAGTTCTTC. It specifies CSAGIRNEQFF. V and J are TRBV20-1 and TRBJ2-1; D is ambiguous. This CDR3 is 11 amino acids long. Germline V gives CDR1 DFQATT, CDR2 SNEGSKA (reference sequence). V was shortened by 5 bases and J by 7 bases, with 9 bases between the two germline ends.

This CDR3 reads CASSSRQSYEQYF. CDR3 DNA: TGTGCCAGCAGCTCCCGACAGTCCTACGAGCAGTACTTC. The V and J genes are TRBV7-9 and TRBJ2-7, with D perhaps TRBD1 (5 bases). CDR1 is SEHNR and CDR2 is FQNEAQ in the germline V gene (reference sequence). Between the trimmed V and J ends, which lost 4 bases and 1 base, there was a span of 8 bases. The CDR3 is made up of 13 amino acids.

The rearrangement links TRBV11-2 to TRBJ1-2; 9 bases are shared with TRBD1. The CDR3 runs to 14 residues. CDR1 and CDR2 (germline): SGHAT, FQNNGV. Trimming removed 6 bases from V and 1 base from J; junction bases left unmatched: 3. The CDR3 sequence is CASRSDRGNYGYTF. The CDR3 DNA follows: TGTGCCAGCAGATCGGACAGGGGTAACTATGGCTACACCTTC.

The genes are TRBV10-3 and TRBJ1-1; 11 bases agree with TRBD1. Germline V gives CDR1 ENHRY, CDR2 SYGVKD. The CDR3 length is 13 residues. The V and J ends lost 10 bases and 1 base, in that order; junction bases with no gene match: 2. The CDR3 here is CATGQGANTEAFF. CDR3 in DNA: TGTGCCACAGGACAGGGGGCGAACACTGAAGCTTTCTTT.

V gene TRBV7-2 combines with J gene TRBJ1-5; the match to TRBD1 covers 10 bases. The V gene's germline CDR1 is SGHTA and CDR2 FQGNSA. V shed 6 bases, J shed 3 bases, and the junction held 11 bases outside the gene matches. The CDR3 is made up of 17 amino acids. CDR3 nucleotides: TGTGCCAGCAGTCCGAGTCCGGGACAGGGGTTCAATCAGCCCCAGCATTTT. As protein: CASSPSPGQGFNQPQHF.

This clone has only one observation. The chain is built from TRBV6-6 and TRBJ1-2, with D perhaps matching TRBD1 (5 bases). CDR3 length equals 14 residues. CDR1 is MNHNY and CDR2 is SVGAGI in the germline V gene (reference sequence). V lost 7 bases to trimming and J lost 8 bases, with 20 bases between them. The CDR3: CASTKTSGEGGYTF. Here the CDR3 DNA reads TGTGCCAGCACTAAGACATCGGGGGAGGGCGGCTACACCTTC.

The chain links TRBV5-4 to TRBJ1-2; no definite D call. This CDR3 region has 14 residues. V was shortened by 5 bases and J by 3 bases, with 14 bases between the two germline ends. The germline gives CDR1 SGHNT, CDR2 YYREEE (reference sequence). CDR3 amino acids: CASSAPRGDYGYTF. In DNA form, the CDR3 reads TGTGCCAGCAGTGCGCCGCGGGGAGACTATGGCTACACCTTC.

The CDR3 here is CAWSGILAGVAEEQFF. The CDR3 DNA is TGTGCCTGGAGTGGGATTCTAGCGGGAGTGGCAGAGGAGCAGTTCTTC. This rearrangement joins TRBV30 to TRBJ2-1, with 10 nucleotides matching TRBD2. Germline CDR1 is GTSNPN and CDR2 is SVGIG (reference sequence). Germline trimming cut 1 base from V and 10 bases from J; bases unmatched to any gene: 13. The CDR3 covers 16 residues.

The rearrangement joins TRBV30 to TRBJ2-6; D possibly corresponds to TRBD2 (6 bases). Germline lookup yields CDR1 GTSNPN and CDR2 SVGIG (reference sequence). V was shortened by 5 bases and J by 1 base, with 18 bases between the two germline ends. CDR3 length equals 17 residues. The CDR3 DNA follows: TGTGCCTGGGCGGGCTCCGGGGCGGGGTCTGGGGCCAACGTCCTGACTTTC. Translation: CAWAGSGAGSGANVLTF. Full variable domain (outside the CDR3, taken from reference TRBV30 and TRBJ2-6): SQTIHQWPATLVQPVGSPLSLECTVEGTSNPNLYWYRQAAGRGLQLLFYSVGIGQISSEVPQNLSASRPQDRQFILSSKKLLLSDSGFYLCAWAGSGAGSGANVLTFGAGSRLTVL.

This rearrangement joins TRBV10-3 to TRBJ2-5, with D uncertain. CDR3 length: 13 amino acids. CDR1 is ENHRY and CDR2 is SYGVKD in the germline V gene. V lost 7 bases and J 2 bases, leaving 11 bases between the germline ends. The CDR3 reads CAINSGLQETQYF. The CDR3 DNA is TGTGCCATCAACTCAGGATTACAAGAGACCCAGTACTTC.

The chain recombines TRBV21-1 with TRBJ2-2; TRBD1 is the table's D call and was not checked against the DNA. TRBV21-1 is a listed pseudogene. This CDR3 is built from 16 residues. The CDR3 is CASSKGRGGDTGELFF. The CDR3 coding sequence is TGTGCCAGCAGCAAAGGTAGAGGGGGCGACACCGGGGAGCTGTTTTTT.

This rearrangement joins TRBV6-2 or TRBV6-3 to TRBJ2-5; D ambiguous. The ends were cut back, 0 bases at V and 3 bases at J, with 8 bases in the middle. From germline, CDR1 is MNHEY and CDR2 SVGEGT. The CDR3 has 14 residues. The CDR3 DNA reads TGTGCCAGCAGTTACTCAATGGCGGAAGAGACCCAGTACTTC. This translates into CASSYSMAEETQYF.

A word on this clone: The sample has other DNA sequences that encode this CDR3 too. V gene TRBV7-2 combines with J gene TRBJ1-3; a possible D gene is TRBD1 (6 bases). The CDR3 spans 14 residues. Between the trimmed V and J ends, which lost 5 bases and 4 bases, there was a span of 12 bases. In germline, CDR1 is SGHTA, CDR2 FQGNSA. CDR3 sequence reads: CASSLGGGGNTIYF. The CDR3 bases are TGTGCCAGCAGCCTCGGGGGGGGCGGAAACACCATATATTTT.

The rearrangement uses TRBV19 and TRBJ1-1; TRBD1 matches at 10 bases. CDR3 length: 13 residues. The ends lost 5 bases at V and 11 bases at J; junction bases unmatched: 8. The V gene's germline CDR1 is LNHDA and CDR2 SQIVND (reference sequence). CDR3 amino acids: CASSADRGRVAFF. The CDR3 bases are TGTGCCAGTAGTGCTGACAGGGGGCGCGTGGCTTTCTTT.

DNA of the CDR3: TGTGCCAGCAGCGCCGGGACAGGGGTCAATGAGCAGTTCTTC. As protein: CASSAGTGVNEQFF. This sequence joins TRBV7-3 and TRBJ2-1; 10 nucleotides match TRBD1. This CDR3 comprises 14 residues. With 5 bases clipped from V and 6 bases from J, the junction kept 4 bases outside the gene matches. Germline V lookup: CDR1 SGHTA, CDR2 FQGTGA.